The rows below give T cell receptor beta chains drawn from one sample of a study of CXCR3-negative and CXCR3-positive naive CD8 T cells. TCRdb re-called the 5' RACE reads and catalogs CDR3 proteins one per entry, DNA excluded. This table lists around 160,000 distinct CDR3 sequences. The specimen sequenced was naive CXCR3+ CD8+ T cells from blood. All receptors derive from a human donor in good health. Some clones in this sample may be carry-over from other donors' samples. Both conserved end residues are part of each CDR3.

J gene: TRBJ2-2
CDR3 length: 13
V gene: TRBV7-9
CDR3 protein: CASSPLNTGELFF

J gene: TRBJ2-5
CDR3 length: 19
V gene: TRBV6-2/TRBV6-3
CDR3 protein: CASSSTRFEGLALGETQYF

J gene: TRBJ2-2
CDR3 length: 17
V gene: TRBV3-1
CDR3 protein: CASSQLTGPGETGELFF

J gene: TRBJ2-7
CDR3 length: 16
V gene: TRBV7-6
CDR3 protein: CASSDGRGLRPREQYF

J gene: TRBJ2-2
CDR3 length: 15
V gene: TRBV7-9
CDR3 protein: CASSLPITNTGELFF

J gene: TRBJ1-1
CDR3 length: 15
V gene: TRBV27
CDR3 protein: CASSLSGGLNTEAFF

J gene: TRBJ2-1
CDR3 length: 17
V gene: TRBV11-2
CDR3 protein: CASSLDRGRGGYNEQFF

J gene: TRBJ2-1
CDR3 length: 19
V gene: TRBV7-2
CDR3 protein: CASSLWGLADPSSYNEQFF

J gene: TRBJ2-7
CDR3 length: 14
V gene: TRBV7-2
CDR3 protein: CASSWGQGAYEQYF

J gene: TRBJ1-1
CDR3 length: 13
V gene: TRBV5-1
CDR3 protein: CASSHTGDTEAFF

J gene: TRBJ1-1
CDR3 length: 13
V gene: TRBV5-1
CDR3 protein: CASSGGSGTEAFF

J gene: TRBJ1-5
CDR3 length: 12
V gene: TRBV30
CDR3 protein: CAWDSLGVPQHF

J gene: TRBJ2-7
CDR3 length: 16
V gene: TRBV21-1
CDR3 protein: CASSKARSGRVGEQYF

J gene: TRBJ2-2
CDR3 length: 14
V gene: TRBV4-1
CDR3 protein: CASSQGPNTGELFF

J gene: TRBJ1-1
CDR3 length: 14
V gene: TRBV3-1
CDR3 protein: CASSQDGRALEAFF

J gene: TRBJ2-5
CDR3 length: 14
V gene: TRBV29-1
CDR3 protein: CSVGLAGEGETQYF

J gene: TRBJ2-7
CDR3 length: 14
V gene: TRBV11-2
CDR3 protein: CASSLVGASHEQYF

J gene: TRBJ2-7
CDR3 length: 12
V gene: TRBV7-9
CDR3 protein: CAAVGATYEQYF

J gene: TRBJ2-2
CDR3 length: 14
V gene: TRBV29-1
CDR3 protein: CSVEARGNTGELFF

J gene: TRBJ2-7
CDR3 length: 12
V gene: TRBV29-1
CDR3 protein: CSVRTEAYEQYF

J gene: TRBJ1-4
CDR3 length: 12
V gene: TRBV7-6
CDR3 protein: CASSPSGEKLFF

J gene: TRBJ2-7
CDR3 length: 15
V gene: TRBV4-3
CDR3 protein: CASSQESGISYEQYF

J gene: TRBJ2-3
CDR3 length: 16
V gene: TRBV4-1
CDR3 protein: CASSQSDVSITDTKYF

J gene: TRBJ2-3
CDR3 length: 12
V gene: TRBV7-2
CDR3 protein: CASSQPSDTQYF

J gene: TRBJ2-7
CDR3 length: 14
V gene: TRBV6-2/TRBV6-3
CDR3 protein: CASGILTGSYEQYF

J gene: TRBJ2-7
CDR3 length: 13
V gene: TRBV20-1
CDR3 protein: CSAPDRDTYEQYF

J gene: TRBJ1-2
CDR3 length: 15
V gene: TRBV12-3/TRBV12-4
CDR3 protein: CASSYTTGGIGGYTF

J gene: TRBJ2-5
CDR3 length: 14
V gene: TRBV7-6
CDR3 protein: CASSGLAGAETQYF

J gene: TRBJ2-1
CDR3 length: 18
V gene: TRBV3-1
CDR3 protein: CASSQVWGSGAGGDEQFF

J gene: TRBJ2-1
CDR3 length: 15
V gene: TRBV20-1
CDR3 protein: CSAPDLAGASYEQFF

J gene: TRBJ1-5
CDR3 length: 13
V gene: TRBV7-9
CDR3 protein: CASSLGGVQPQHF